The rows below give T cell receptor beta chains drawn from one sample of a study of blood T cell repertoires in COVID-19. The method was immunoSEQ multiplex PCR; TCRdb's version includes in-frame clones alone and lacks a portion of them. The sample lists about 240,000 clones, approximately 85% occurring once. The specimen was peripheral blood. These receptors were taken from a woman in her sixties with active or convalescent COVID-19. Both conserved end residues are part of each CDR3. A D gene is named only where the DNA matches it firmly. The size field is filled for only some rows; it gives once, few, many or a size class.

j_call d_call v_call clone_size cdr3_length cdr3_aa cdr3_nt
TRBJ1-4 - TRBV2 - 15 CASSEDQGSGEKLFF TGTGCCAGCAGTGAGGACCAGGGAAGTGGTGAAAAACTGTTTTTT
TRBJ1-1 TRBD1 TRBV10-3 - 14 CAINRQGEYTEAFF TGTGCCATCAACCGACAGGGGGAGTACACTGAAGCTTTCTTT
TRBJ2-3 TRBD2 TRBV5-1 - 17 CASSPGTSGDLGDTQYF TGCGCCAGCAGCCCCGGGACTAGCGGGGACCTTGGGGATACGCAGTATTTT
TRBJ1-2 - TRBV7-9 - 13 CASSLGQVGGYTF TGTGCCAGCAGCTTAGGTCAGGTTGGGGGCTACACCTTC
TRBJ2-1 TRBD1 TRBV5-1 few 14 CASSIGTGGNEQFF TGCGCCAGCAGCATTGGGACAGGGGGTAATGAGCAGTTCTTC
TRBJ1-2 TRBD1 TRBV2 once 13 CASTGGVIYGYTF TGTGCCAGCACAGGGGGCGTAATCTATGGCTACACCTTC
TRBJ2-7 - TRBV7-9 - 13 CASSSGTPYEQYF TGTGCCAGCAGTTCCGGGACACCCTACGAGCAGTACTTC
TRBJ1-5 - TRBV7-9 once 16 CASSLEQGYSNQPQHF TGTGCCAGCAGCTTAGAACAGGGATATAGCAATCAGCCCCAGCATTTT
TRBJ2-3 TRBD2 TRBV9 - 18 CASSVAASGGEGPDTQYF TGTGCCAGCAGCGTAGCGGCTAGCGGGGGGGAGGGACCAGATACGCAGTATTTT
TRBJ2-3 - TRBV10-3 - 14 CAISERGARDTQYF TGTGCCATCAGTGAGCGTGGAGCTCGTGATACGCAGTATTTT
TRBJ2-7 - TRBV5-1 - 15 CASSLKGRGAVEQYF TGCGCCAGCAGCTTGAAGGGTCGGGGGGCGGTCGAGCAGTACTTC
TRBJ1-2 - TRBV18 - 13 CASSPAAGDGYTF TGTGCCAGCTCACCAGCCGCGGGGGATGGCTACACCTTC
TRBJ2-5 TRBD1 TRBV5-1 - 14 CASTRTGGLETQYF TGCGCCAGCACCCGGACAGGGGGCCTAGAGACCCAGTACTTC
TRBJ1-3 - TRBV12-3/TRBV12-4 - 13 CASSWGGANTIYF TGTGCCAGCAGTTGGGGAGGGGCAAACACCATATATTTT
TRBJ2-7 TRBD1 TRBV24-1 few 17 CATSDQLADRDLYEQYF TGTGCCACCAGTGATCAGCTGGCGGACAGGGACCTCTACGAGCAGTACTTC
TRBJ2-7 - TRBV6-5 - 13 CASSSGFVTEQYF TGTGCCAGCAGTTCCGGGTTCGTCACCGAGCAGTACTTC
TRBJ1-2 TRBD1 TRBV7-8 - 15 CASSSQGAPYYGYTF TGTGCCAGCAGCTCACAGGGGGCCCCATACTATGGCTACACCTTC
TRBJ1-4 TRBD1 TRBV25-1 - 15 CASSGYRGRNEKLFF TGTGCCAGCAGTGGGTACAGGGGAAGAAATGAAAAACTGTTTTTT
TRBJ1-3 - TRBV6-5 - 15 CASSPRRSSGNTIYF TGTGCCAGCAGTCCCAGGAGGAGCTCTGGAAACACCATATATTTT
TRBJ2-7 TRBD2 TRBV3-1/TRBV3-2 - 13 CASSQWGEGEQYF TGTGCCAGCAGCCAATGGGGGGAGGGGGAGCAGTACTTC
TRBJ2-3 TRBD2 TRBV19 - 14 CASSIGGNPDTQYF TGTGCCAGTAGTATCGGGGGGAACCCAGATACGCAGTATTTT
TRBJ1-2 TRBD1 TRBV5-6 - 14 CASSWGQASRGYTF TGTGCCAGCAGCTGGGGACAGGCCTCAAGGGGCTACACCTTC
TRBJ2-1 - TRBV10-3 few 15 CAISEGRELGNEQFF TGTGCCATCAGTGAAGGCAGGGAACTTGGCAATGAGCAGTTCTTC
TRBJ1-6 TRBD1 TRBV10-3 - 13 CAISPGQGSPLHF TGTGCCATCAGTCCGGGACAGGGGTCACCCCTCCACTTT
TRBJ1-5 - TRBV5-6 - 15 CASSLGGTGNQPQHF TGTGCCAGCAGCTTGGGCGGAACAGGGAATCAGCCCCAGCATTTT
TRBJ2-5 - TRBV30 once 15 CAWSTRFGNEETQYF TGTGCCTGGAGTACCAGGTTCGGGAATGAAGAGACCCAGTACTTC
TRBJ1-2 - TRBV7-2 - 14 CASSLGRQTYGYTF TGTGCCAGCAGTTTGGGCCGACAGACTTATGGCTACACCTTC
TRBJ1-1 TRBD1 TRBV28 - 11 CASLGDRGAFF TGTGCCAGCCTGGGGGACAGGGGAGCTTTCTTT
TRBJ2-7 TRBD1 TRBV6-2/TRBV6-3 - 16 CASSSPGGRIPHEQYF TGTGCCAGCAGTTCTCCAGGGGGAAGGATCCCCCACGAGCAGTACTTC
TRBJ2-2 TRBD2 TRBV27 - 18 CASSSPSGGAGWAGELFF TGTGCCAGCAGTTCCCCTAGCGGGGGGGCTGGATGGGCCGGGGAGCTGTTTTTT
TRBJ1-5 - TRBV4-1 - 14 CASSQVARDQPQHF TGCGCCAGCAGCCAAGTTGCGAGGGATCAGCCCCAGCATTTT
TRBJ1-1 - TRBV7-3 - 13 CASRPGRNTEAFF TGTGCCAGCAGGCCTGGTAGGAACACTGAAGCTTTCTTT
TRBJ1-2 TRBD1 TRBV7-6 - 14 CASSPDRGRYGYTF TGTGCCAGCAGCCCGGACAGGGGGCGGTATGGCTACACCTTC
TRBJ1-1 TRBD1 TRBV5-1 - 16 CASSWGTGGRNTEAFF TGCGCCAGCAGCTGGGGGACAGGGGGCCGGAATACTGAAGCTTTCTTT
TRBJ1-4 - TRBV7-9 - 15 CASSSDGGTNEKLFF TGTGCCAGCAGCTCGGACGGAGGGACTAATGAAAAACTGTTTTTT
TRBJ1-2 - TRBV19 - 13 CAHPIATTGGYTF TGTGCCCACCCCATCGCCACGACAGGCGGCTACACCTTC
TRBJ2-4 - TRBV5-1 - 16 CASSLGDTIAKNIQYF TGCGCCAGCAGCTTGGGTGATACTATAGCCAAAAACATTCAGTACTTC
TRBJ2-1 - TRBV2 - 12 CASSEGPDEQFF TGTGCCAGCAGTGAGGGGCCAGATGAGCAGTTCTTC
TRBJ2-7 - TRBV3-1/TRBV3-2 many 15 CASSPEQGSGYEQYF TGTGCCAGCAGCCCCGAACAGGGTAGTGGGTACGAGCAGTACTTC
TRBJ1-2 - TRBV10-2 - 13 CASSTGRDGGYTF TGCGCCAGCAGTACAGGGAGGGACGGTGGCTACACCTTC
TRBJ2-1 TRBD1 TRBV12-3/TRBV12-4 - 13 CASSPPTGFEQFF TGTGCCAGCAGCCCCCCGACAGGGTTCGAGCAGTTCTTC
TRBJ1-6 TRBD1 TRBV30 once 16 CAWSVDRVGGNSPLHF TGTGCCTGGAGTGTCGACAGGGTAGGGGGAAATTCACCCCTCCACTTT
TRBJ2-7 TRBD1 TRBV4-1 - 13 CASSLGQTYEQYF TGCGCCAGCAGCCTGGGACAGACCTACGAGCAGTACTTC
TRBJ2-7 TRBD2 TRBV4-2 - 15 CASSQATSGPYEQYF TGTGCCAGCAGCCAAGCCACTAGCGGCCCCTACGAGCAGTACTTC
TRBJ2-5 TRBD1 TRBV12-5 - 16 CASGLPQTGAGETQYF TGTGCTAGTGGTTTGCCCCAAACAGGGGCGGGAGAGACCCAGTACTTC
TRBJ1-2 - TRBV21-1 - 14 CASSKSGTTDGYTF TGTGCCAGCAGCAAATCAGGGACTACTGATGGCTACACCTTC
TRBJ2-1 TRBD2 TRBV5-1 - 15 CASSLGAGGYNEQFF TGCGCCAGCAGCTTGGGTGCGGGGGGATACAATGAGCAGTTCTTC
TRBJ2-7 TRBD2 TRBV3-1/TRBV3-2 - 18 CASSQDGLAGALHYEQYF TGTGCCAGCAGCCAAGATGGACTAGCGGGGGCCCTACACTACGAGCAGTACTTC
TRBJ2-3 - TRBV6-2/TRBV6-3 - 14 CASSKGGVADTQYF TGTGCCAGCAGCAAAGGAGGGGTTGCAGATACGCAGTATTTT
TRBJ2-3 - TRBV3-1/TRBV3-2 - 14 CASSQDLTGHTQYF TGTGCCAGCAGCCAAGACCTAACAGGGCACACGCAGTATTTT
TRBJ2-3 TRBD2 TRBV9 - 17 CASSVRSSGDHTDTQYF TGTGCCAGCAGCGTACGCTCTAGCGGGGATCACACAGATACGCAGTATTTT
TRBJ2-6 - TRBV4-2 - 19 CASSQHLAAGDPGANVLTF TGTGCCAGCAGCCAACACCTCGCGGCAGGGGATCCCGGGGCCAACGTCCTGACTTTC
TRBJ1-2 TRBD1 TRBV5-1 - 16 CASSLENRGSSYGYTF TGCGCCAGCAGCCTGGAGAACAGGGGGAGCAGCTATGGCTACACCTTC
TRBJ2-6 - TRBV19 - 16 CASSIDLGAGANVLTF TGTGCCAGTAGTATAGATTTAGGGGCTGGGGCCAACGTCCTGACTTTC